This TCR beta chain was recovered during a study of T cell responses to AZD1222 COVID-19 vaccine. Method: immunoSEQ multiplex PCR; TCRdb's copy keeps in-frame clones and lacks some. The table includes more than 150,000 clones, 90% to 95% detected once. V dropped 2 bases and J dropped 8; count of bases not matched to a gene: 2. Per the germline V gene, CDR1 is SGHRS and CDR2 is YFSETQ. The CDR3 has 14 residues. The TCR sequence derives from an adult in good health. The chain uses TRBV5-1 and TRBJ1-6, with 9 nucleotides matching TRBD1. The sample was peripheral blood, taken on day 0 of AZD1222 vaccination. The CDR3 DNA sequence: TGCGCCAGCAGCTTACGGACAGGGGATTCACCCCTCCACTTT. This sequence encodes CASSLRTGDSPLHF. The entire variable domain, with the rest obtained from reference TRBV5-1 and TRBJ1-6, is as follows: KAGVTQTPRYLIKTRGQQVTLSCSPISGHRSVSWYQQTPGQGLQFLFEYFSETQRNKGNFPGRFSGRQFSNSRSEMNVSTLELGDSALYLCASSLRTGDSPLHFGNGTRLTVT.